One sample yielded the 27 T cell receptor beta chains listed below, sequenced in a study of ipilimumab plus nivolumab after autologous stem cell transplantation. Generated by immunoSEQ multiplex PCR, the TCRdb table keeps only in-frame clones and is missing some. The sample comprises about 17,000 clones, roughly three quarters of which are singletons, and approximately 40% rests with the top ten. The sequenced sample was PBMCs, obtained in a trial of ipilimumab plus nivolumab as post-transplant consolidation. The receptors shown here come from a male donor with diffuse large B-cell lymphoma.

In its sample, this clone was seen once. The rearrangement links TRBV11-3 to TRBJ2-1, with 8 bases identical to TRBD2. V lost 5 bases, J lost 0 bases, and 3 bases stayed unmatched. The CDR3 is 15 residues long. Looked up from germline, CDR1 is SGHNT and CDR2 is YENEEA. The CDR3 DNA sequence: TGTGCCAGCAGCCCGAGCGGGAGCTCCTACAATGAGCAGTTCTTC. It encodes CASSPSGSSYNEQFF.

This clone showed up just a few times. The rearrangement uses TRBV30 and TRBJ2-1; the D gene is possibly TRBD2 (5 bases). Trimming removed 5 bases at V and 0 bases at J, with 11 bases between. This CDR3 is 14 amino acids long. Looked up from germline, CDR1 is GTSNPN and CDR2 is SVGIG (reference sequence). CDR3 sequence (DNA): TGTGCCTGGCAAAGCGGTAGCTCCTACAATGAGCAGTTCTTC. Its protein product is CAWQSGSSYNEQFF.

The chain combines TRBV5-1 with TRBJ1-4, with no clear D. The V end lost 0 bases, the J end lost 7 bases, and 10 bases lay between the germline ends. Germline CDR1 and CDR2: SGHRS and YFSETQ. This CDR3 comprises 14 residues. The CDR3 DNA is TGCGCCAGCAGCTTGGGGCAGGTCTCTGAAAAACTGTTTTTT. It encodes CASSLGQVSEKLFF.

The chain couples TRBV18 to TRBJ2-3; D might be TRBD1 (5 bases). CDR3 size: 13 residues. In germline, CDR1 is KGHSH, CDR2 LQKENI. V lost 2 bases and J 6 bases, leaving 9 bases between the germline ends. The CDR3 DNA is TGTGCCAGCTCACCAAGGGGTTTGGATACGCAGTATTTT. It specifies CASSPRGLDTQYF.

The genes are TRBV5-1 and TRBJ2-2; D perhaps matches TRBD1 (6 bases). Between the trimmed V and J ends, which lost 7 bases and 3 bases, there was a span of 10 bases. The germline V gene has CDR1 SGHRS and CDR2 YFSETQ. This CDR3 has 13 amino acids. The CDR3 region is CASRDTDTGELFF. As DNA, the CDR3 is TGCGCCAGCCGGGACACCGACACCGGGGAGCTGTTTTTT. Using reference TRBV5-1 and TRBJ2-2 for the parts outside the CDR3, the full variable domain is KAGVTQTPRYLIKTRGQQVTLSCSPISGHRSVSWYQQTPGQGLQFLFEYFSETQRNKGNFPGRFSGRQFSNSRSEMNVSTLELGDSALYLCASRDTDTGELFFGEGSRLTVL.

J is TRBJ1-3 and V is TRBV6-1; D is ambiguous. Germline CDR1 MNHNS, CDR2 SASEGT. This CDR3 has 13 amino acids. With 6 bases removed from V and 4 bases from J, the gap between germline ends came to 10 bases. The CDR3: CASSPSSGNTIYF. CDR3 DNA: TGTGCCAGCAGCCCCTCCTCGGGAAACACCATATATTTT.

This sequence joins TRBV6-4 and TRBJ2-1, with no clear D. The CDR3 extends over 14 amino acids. In germline, CDR1 is MRHNA, CDR2 SNTAGT. The V end lost 0 bases, the J end lost 1 base, and 4 bases lay between the germline ends. The CDR3 protein is CASSDSQSYNEQFF. The CDR3 nucleotides are TGTGCCAGCAGTGACTCGCAGTCCTACAATGAGCAGTTCTTC.

The chain carries TRBV9 and TRBJ2-3; the D gene could be TRBD1 or TRBD2 (6 bases each). This CDR3 is 16 amino acids long. The germline V gene encodes CDR1 SGDLS and CDR2 YYNGEE. V lost 4 bases to trimming and J lost 4 bases, with 19 bases between them. The CDR3 is CASSLFGGGPADTQYF. CDR3 coding DNA: TGTGCCAGCAGCTTGTTCGGGGGCGGGCCGGCAGATACGCAGTATTTT.

The chain carries TRBV4-2 and TRBJ2-1; TRBD2 matches 10 bases. From germline, CDR1 is LGHNA and CDR2 YNFKEQ. This CDR3 comprises 16 residues. The V and J ends lost 0 bases and 3 bases, in that order; junction bases with no gene match: 2. In DNA, the CDR3 is TGTGCCAGCAGCCAAGAGGCTAGCGGGGGCTACAATGAGCAGTTCTTC. This gives the protein CASSQEASGGYNEQFF.

The sample holds a few counts of this clone. This sequence joins TRBV4-1 and TRBJ1-2; 7 bases are shared with TRBD1. The CDR3 contains 13 residues. The V segment lost 4 bases and the J segment 8 bases; nucleotides outside the gene matches: 7. In germline, CDR1 is MGHRA, CDR2 YSYEKL. As DNA, the CDR3 is TGCGCCAGCAGCCTTACAGGGGCCGGAGGCTACACCTTC. Protein sequence: CASSLTGAGGYTF.

This chain uses TRBV19 with TRBJ1-1; the D gene is possibly TRBD1 (6 bases). The CDR3 is 15 residues long. V shed 4 bases and J shed 4 bases, with 16 bases lying between them. Germline lookup yields CDR1 LNHDA and CDR2 SQIVND (reference sequence). This CDR3 is CASSTLLGGRTEAFF. For the CDR3, the DNA is TGTGCCAGTAGTACCCTCTTGGGGGGGCGCACTGAAGCTTTCTTT.

This clone appeared a single time. The same CDR3 can be traced to other DNA sequences in this sample. The chain carries TRBV11-3 and TRBJ2-5, with 15 bases identical to TRBD2. In germline, CDR1 is SGHNT, CDR2 YENEEA. This CDR3 is 16 amino acids long. J gave up 4 bases and V 5 bases, and 5 bases lay outside the gene matches. CDR3 protein: CASSPGLAGGRETQYF. For the CDR3, the DNA is TGTGCCAGCAGCCCTGGACTAGCGGGAGGGAGAGAGACCCAGTACTTC.

The rearrangement uses TRBV5-1 and TRBJ2-2; TRBD2 might be the D (6 bases). This CDR3 is 16 amino acids long. Trimming removed 5 bases at V and 0 bases at J, with 14 bases between. The germline V gene has CDR1 SGHRS and CDR2 YFSETQ. This CDR3 reads CASRVGGRANTGELFF. The CDR3 DNA is TGCGCCAGCAGAGTGGGAGGAAGAGCGAACACCGGGGAGCTGTTTTTT.

CDR3 bases: TGTGCCAGCAGTTCCCCCGGGACAGGGGGTCTCGAGTCGGACTACGAGCAGTACTTC. This translates into CASSSPGTGGLESDYEQYF. V gene TRBV27 combines with J gene TRBJ2-7, with 11 positions matching TRBD1. Germline loops: CDR1 MNHEY, CDR2 SMNVEV (reference sequence). The CDR3 is made up of 19 amino acids. V gave up 4 bases and J gave up 3 bases; unmatched junction bases: 17.

This clone was counted once. The chain is built from TRBV6-4 and TRBJ2-1; TRBD2 aligns across 8 bases. Germline values: CDR1 MRHNA, CDR2 SNTAGT. V lost 6 bases to trimming and J lost 9 bases; unmatched junction nucleotides: 7. The CDR3 has 13 residues. The CDR3 nucleotides are TGTGCCAGCAGAGAGGGACTAGTCGGTGAGCAGTTCTTC. Translated, it gives CASREGLVGEQFF.

V and J are TRBV7-8 and TRBJ2-7; perhaps TRBD2 as D (6 bases). Trimming left V 5 bases short and J 0 bases short, with 17 bases between. CDR1 and CDR2 from the germline V gene are SGHVS and FQNEAQ. The CDR3 covers 16 residues. CDR3 amino acids: CASSIRLGRDSYEQYF. In DNA form, the CDR3 reads TGTGCCAGCAGCATACGACTAGGGCGGGACTCCTACGAGCAGTACTTC.

The rearrangement joins TRBV30 to TRBJ1-2; D gene unclear. Germline values: CDR1 GTSNPN, CDR2 SVGIG (reference sequence). V shed 3 bases and J shed 6 bases, with 17 bases lying between them. This CDR3 contains 14 residues. The chain's CDR3 is CAWSPAPRKDGYTF. The CDR3 DNA reads TGTGCCTGGAGCCCAGCCCCTAGGAAAGATGGCTACACCTTC.

This clone was seen more than once but under ten times. The rearrangement links TRBV10-2 to TRBJ2-7, with TRBD1 matching 7 bases. The trim removed 3 bases at V and 0 bases at J, leaving 8 bases unmatched. The length of the CDR3 is 16 residues. Germline values: CDR1 WSHSY, CDR2 SAAADI. The CDR3 protein is CASSEWPTGDSYEQYF. DNA for the CDR3: TGCGCCAGCAGTGAATGGCCTACAGGGGACTCCTACGAGCAGTACTTC.

This clone was observed a single time. CDR3 sequence: CASSSGTSGGETQYF. CDR3 nucleotide sequence: TGCGCCAGCAGCTCCGGGACTAGCGGGGGGGAGACCCAGTACTTC. The chain is built from TRBV5-1 and TRBJ2-5, with 15 bases fitting TRBD2. The CDR3 runs 15 residues. Germline CDR1 reads SGHRS; CDR2 reads YFSETQ. The V gene end was trimmed by 3 bases and the J gene end by 5 bases; junction bases not matched to a gene: 2.

This clone has just one count. The rearrangement uses TRBV5-1 and TRBJ1-2; 7 bases are a match to TRBD1. The CDR3 is 13 amino acids. Germline-derived CDR1 and CDR2 are SGHRS and YFSETQ. The junction had 6 bases not matched to a gene; V was cut back by 4 bases and J by 6 bases. The DNA for the CDR3 is TGCGCCAGCAGCGACGGGACAGTTAATGGCTACACCTTC. Amino acids: CASSDGTVNGYTF.

Worth noting for this clone: This sample includes further DNA sequences coding for the same CDR3. CDR3 region: CASRQGGGGELFF. The CDR3 coding sequence is TGTGCCAGTCGACAGGGGGGGGGCGGGGAGCTGTTTTTT. This rearrangement joins TRBV6-5 to TRBJ2-2; 9 bases are shared with TRBD1. Germline-derived CDR1 and CDR2 are MNHEY and SVGAGI. This CDR3 comprises 13 residues. Trimming cost V 9 bases and J 7 bases; bases outside gene matches: 6.

This sequence joins TRBV30 and TRBJ1-3; D gene ambiguous. The CDR3 covers 13 residues. CDR1 and CDR2 from the germline V gene are GTSNPN and SVGIG (reference sequence). Trimming removed 5 bases at V and 9 bases at J, with 17 bases between. The CDR3 sequence is CAWLKQGPGTIYF. CDR3 nucleotide sequence: TGTGCCTGGCTTAAACAAGGTCCCGGCACCATATATTTT.

V usage is TRBV9 and J usage is TRBJ1-5; 7 bases align to TRBD1. Germline-derived CDR1 and CDR2 are SGDLS and YYNGEE. The CDR3 has 15 amino acids. The V gene end was trimmed by 3 bases and the J gene end by 8 bases; junction bases not matched to a gene: 11. CDR3 DNA sequence: TGTGCCAGCAGCGAGACGACAGGGACGCGGAAGCCCCAGCATTTT. It specifies CASSETTGTRKPQHF. Filled out from reference TRBV9 and TRBJ1-5, the complete variable domain reads DSGVTQTPKHLITATGQRVTLRCSPRSGDLSVYWYQQSLDQGLQFLIQYYNGEERAKGNILERFSAQQFPDLHSELNLSSLELGDSALYFCASSETTGTRKPQHFGDGTRLSIL.

The chain recombines TRBV6-1 with TRBJ1-2; TRBD1 matches at 10 bases. CDR1 is MNHNS and CDR2 is SASEGT in the germline V gene. Trimming removed 6 bases from V and 4 bases from J; junction bases left unmatched: 8. The CDR3 covers 15 residues. The CDR3, as DNA: TGTGCCAGCAGAGTAGGGACAGGGGTTGGCTATGGCTACACCTTC. Translated, it gives CASRVGTGVGYGYTF.

The chain combines TRBV6-4 with TRBJ2-3; the D gene is possibly TRBD2 (7 bases). The V end was cut by 2 bases, the J end by 2 bases, with 8 bases between. Germline V gives CDR1 MRHNA, CDR2 SNTAGT. The CDR3 is 14 amino acids. The CDR3 loop reads CASSDGGATDTQYF. The CDR3 DNA is TGTGCCAGCAGTGACGGGGGGGCCACAGATACGCAGTATTTT.

This clone turned up a few times. This chain links TRBV7-2 with TRBJ1-1; D ambiguous. Trimming removed 3 bases from V and 1 base from J, with 0 bases in between. In germline, CDR1 is SGHTA, CDR2 FQGNSA. This CDR3 has 11 residues. CDR3: CASSLNTEAFF. The CDR3 DNA reads as TGTGCCAGCAGCTTGAACACTGAAGCTTTCTTT.

The chain couples TRBV7-2 to TRBJ2-3; tentatively, D is TRBD2 (6 bases). The germline CDR1 and CDR2 sequences are SGHTA and FQGNSA. This CDR3 is built from 16 residues. With 5 bases removed from V and 6 bases from J, the gap between germline ends came to 21 bases. CDR3 sequence: CASSARLGAPQDTQYF. The CDR3 DNA is TGTGCCAGCAGCGCAAGACTAGGGGCCCCACAGGATACGCAGTATTTT.